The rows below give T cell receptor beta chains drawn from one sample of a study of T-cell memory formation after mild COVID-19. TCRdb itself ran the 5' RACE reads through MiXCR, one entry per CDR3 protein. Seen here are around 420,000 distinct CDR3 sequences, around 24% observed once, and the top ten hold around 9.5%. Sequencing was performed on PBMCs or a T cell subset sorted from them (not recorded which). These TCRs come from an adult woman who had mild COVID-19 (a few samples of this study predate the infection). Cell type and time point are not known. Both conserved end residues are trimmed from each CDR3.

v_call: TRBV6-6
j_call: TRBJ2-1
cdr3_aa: ASSEPGTPLGNEQF

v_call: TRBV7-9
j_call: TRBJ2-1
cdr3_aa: ASSPTGDINEQF

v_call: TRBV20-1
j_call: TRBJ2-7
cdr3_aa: SARDGTLQGLPYEQY

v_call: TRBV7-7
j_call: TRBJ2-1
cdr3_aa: ASSPREGRSYNEQF

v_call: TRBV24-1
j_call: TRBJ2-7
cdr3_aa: ATSDHRTGVYEQY

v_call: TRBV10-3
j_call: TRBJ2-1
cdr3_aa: AISESLLSRNNEQF

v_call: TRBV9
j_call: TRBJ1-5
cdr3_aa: ASSVDGAGQPQH

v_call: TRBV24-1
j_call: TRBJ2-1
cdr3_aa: ATSRASGNYNEQF

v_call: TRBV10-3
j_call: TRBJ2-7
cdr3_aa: AISDPGTSNEQY

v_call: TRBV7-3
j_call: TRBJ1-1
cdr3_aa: ASSSGQSHTEAF

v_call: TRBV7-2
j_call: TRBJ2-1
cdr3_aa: ASSSTSGQYNEQF

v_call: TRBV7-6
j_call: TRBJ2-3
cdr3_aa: ASSLSSLGTDTQY

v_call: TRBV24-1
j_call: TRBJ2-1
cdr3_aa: ATSDPGGAGEVYNEQF

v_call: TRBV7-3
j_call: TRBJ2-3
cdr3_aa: ASSLTPPGGLHTQY

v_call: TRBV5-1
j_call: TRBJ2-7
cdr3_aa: ASSIGTDTYEQY

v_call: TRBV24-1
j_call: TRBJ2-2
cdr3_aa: ATSDGGGVTGELF

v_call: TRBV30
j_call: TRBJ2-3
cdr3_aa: AWSVLSPGQGGTDTQY

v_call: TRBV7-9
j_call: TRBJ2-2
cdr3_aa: ASGPPGELF

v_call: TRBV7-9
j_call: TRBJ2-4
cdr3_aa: ASSSGQGPGSTKNIQY

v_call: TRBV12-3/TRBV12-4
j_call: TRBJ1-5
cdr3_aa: ASSLSPDRGNQPQH

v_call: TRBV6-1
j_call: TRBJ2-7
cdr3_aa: ASSDRSSSYEQY

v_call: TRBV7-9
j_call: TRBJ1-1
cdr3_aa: ASSTNRDTYTEAF

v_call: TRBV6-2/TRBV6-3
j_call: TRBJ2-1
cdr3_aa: ASEAVNEQF

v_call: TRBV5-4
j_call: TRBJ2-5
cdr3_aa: ASSLQGPQETQY

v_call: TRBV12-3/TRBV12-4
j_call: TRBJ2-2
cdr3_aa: ASSPDRAGELF

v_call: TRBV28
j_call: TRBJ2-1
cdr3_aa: ASSHSIYRGDEQF

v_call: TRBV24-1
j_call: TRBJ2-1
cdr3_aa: ATSEGRDREQF

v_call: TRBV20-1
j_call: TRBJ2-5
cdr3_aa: SSMGTGQETQY

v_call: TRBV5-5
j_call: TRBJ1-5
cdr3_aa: ASSLGYDRPNQPQH

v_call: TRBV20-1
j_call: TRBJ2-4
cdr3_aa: SARRLTDPGNIQY

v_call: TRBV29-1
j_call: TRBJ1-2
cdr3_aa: SVAAAAAT

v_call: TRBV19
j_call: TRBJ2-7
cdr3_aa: ASTPTEGPYEQY

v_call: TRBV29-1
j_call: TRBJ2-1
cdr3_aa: SVEEVLAGVYVGSEQF

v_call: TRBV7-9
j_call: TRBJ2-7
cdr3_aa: ASSYDEYEQY

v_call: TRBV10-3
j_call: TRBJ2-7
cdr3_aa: AISGLASSYEQY

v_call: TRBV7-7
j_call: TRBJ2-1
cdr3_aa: ASSLRPGLAGYNEQF

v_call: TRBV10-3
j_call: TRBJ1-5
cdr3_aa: AIAQGDNQPQH

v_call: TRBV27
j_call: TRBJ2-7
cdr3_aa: ASSFRGYSYEQY

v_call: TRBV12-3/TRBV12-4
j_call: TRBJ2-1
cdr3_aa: ASSLVGPDEQF

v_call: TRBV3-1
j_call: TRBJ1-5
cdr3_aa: ASSLTPEGNQPQH

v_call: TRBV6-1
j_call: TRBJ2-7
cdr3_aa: ASRGGQGASVHEQY

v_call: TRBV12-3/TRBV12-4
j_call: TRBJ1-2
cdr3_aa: ASSLGPGVLDYGYT

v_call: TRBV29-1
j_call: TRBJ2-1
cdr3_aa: SAQLLAGGNNEQF

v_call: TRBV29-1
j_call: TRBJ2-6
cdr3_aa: SVQPNSGANVLT